A single sample is the source of the 27 T cell receptor beta chains below, sequenced in a study of neurological immune-mediated disorders (dated by TCRdb to 2018 to 2020). Libraries were built with 5' RACE. The instrument was an Illumina HiSeq 2500. The raw public data were reprocessed by TCRdb itself: fastp quality trimming at Q25, MiXCR clonotype calling, in-frame beta chains only. Each record represents a unique CDR3 protein, reported with the most common genes and DNA among its rows. For this sample the table gives about 66,000 distinct CDR3 sequences, of which 4.5% were detected only once. About 6.9% of the sample belongs to the ten largest clones. Sequenced input: PBMCs. The receptors were sampled from a man aged 30-40 years with multiple sclerosis.

This sequence joins TRBV5-1 and TRBJ1-1, with TRBD1 identical over 7 bases. The CDR3 is made up of 13 amino acids. Germline V gives CDR1 SGHRS, CDR2 YFSETQ. V lost 5 bases to trimming and J lost 5 bases; unmatched junction nucleotides: 6. CDR3 in DNA: TGCGCCAGCAGGACAGGGCGAGAGACTGAAGCTTTCTTT. It translates to CASRTGRETEAFF.

The chain is built from TRBV27 and TRBJ1-5; D is unclear. The V end was cut by 5 bases, the J end by 1 base, with 9 bases between. CDR1 MNHEY and CDR2 SMNVEV come from the germline V gene (reference sequence). The CDR3 runs to 14 residues. The CDR3 nucleotides are TGTGCCAGCAGTCCACTCCAAAGCAATCAGCCCCAGCATTTT. Its protein is CASSPLQSNQPQHF.

V usage is TRBV20-1 and J usage is TRBJ2-3; no reliable D call. The CDR3 spans 13 residues. Looked up from germline, CDR1 is DFQATT and CDR2 is SNEGSKA (reference sequence). The ends were cut back, 6 bases at V and 5 bases at J, with 15 bases in the middle. CDR3 sequence (DNA): TGCAGTGCCCCCGGGCCGCCGATAGATACGCAGTATTTT. Its protein is CSAPGPPIDTQYF.

This clonotype occurred many times. The J gene is TRBJ2-3, the V gene TRBV24-1, with D possibly matching TRBD1 (6 bases). Per germline, CDR1 KGHDR and CDR2 SFDVKD. The CDR3 is 16 amino acids. V dropped 4 bases and J dropped 3 bases, with 16 bases sitting between them. The CDR3 sequence: CATSDPTGLGTDTQYF. CDR3 coding DNA: TGTGCCACCAGTGACCCAACAGGGTTGGGAACAGATACGCAGTATTTT.

This sequence joins TRBV5-6 and TRBJ2-7; D is undetermined. V was cut by 0 bases and J by 1 base, with 8 bases left in between. The CDR3 extends over 14 amino acids. The germline gives CDR1 SGHDT, CDR2 YYEEEE. Written as DNA, the CDR3 is TGTGCCAGCAGCTTGGGGAAGGAGTCCTACGAGCAGTACTTC. As protein: CASSLGKESYEQYF. The full variable domain, rest sourced from reference TRBV5-6 and TRBJ2-7, is DAGVTQSPTHLIKTRGQQVTLRCSPKSGHDTVSWYQQALGQGPQFIFQYYEEEERQRGNFPDRFSGHQFPNYSSELNVNALLLGDSALYLCASSLGKESYEQYFGPGTRLTVT.

This clonotype came up many times. The J gene is TRBJ1-1, the V gene TRBV4-1; 7 bases align to TRBD1. The CDR3 is 16 residues long. Germline-derived CDR1 and CDR2 are MGHRA and YSYEKL. The J segment lost 5 bases and the V segment lost 1 base, leaving 10 bases of the junction unmatched. CDR3 DNA sequence: TGCGCCAGCAGCCAAGGACAGGGAAATTGGGGAACTGAAGCTTTCTTT. This encodes CASSQGQGNWGTEAFF.

This chain's CDR3 is CASSQDRSIYGYTF. DNA for the CDR3: TGTGCCAGCAGCCAAGATCGGAGCATATATGGCTACACCTTC. V and J are TRBV14 and TRBJ1-2, with unresolved D. Trimming cost V 0 bases and J 5 bases, with 10 bases left between them. The CDR3 runs to 14 residues. Germline CDR1 SGHDN, CDR2 FVKESK.

Notes on this clonotype: An end of the junction does not agree with germline; a read error may underlie this. The chain joins TRBV5-1 to TRBJ1-5; no firm D call. Germline lookup yields CDR1 SGHRS and CDR2 YFSETQ. CDR3 length: 13 amino acids. CDR3 sequence: CASSLGYDQPQNF. In DNA, the CDR3 is TGCGCCAGCAGCTTGGGATATGATCAGCCCCAGAATTTT.

This clonotype was seen repeatedly, ten times or more. The chain recombines TRBV15 with TRBJ1-5; perhaps TRBD1 as D (5 bases). Germline lookup yields CDR1 LNHNV and CDR2 YYDKDF (reference sequence). This CDR3 comprises 15 residues. Trimming removed 0 bases at V and 3 bases at J, with 9 bases between. This CDR3 is CATSRDDSYNQPQHF. DNA for the CDR3: TGTGCCACCAGCAGAGATGACAGCTACAATCAGCCCCAGCATTTT.

Ten or more counts support this clonotype. The chain joins TRBV10-3 to TRBJ1-5; tentative D call: TRBD1 (5 bases). The length of the CDR3 is 14 residues. Germline CDR1 and CDR2: ENHRY and SYGVKD. V was pared by 6 bases and J by 1 base, with 10 bases between. CDR3 region: CAISPDRSNQPQHF. DNA for the CDR3: TGTGCCATCAGCCCCGACAGAAGCAATCAGCCCCAGCATTTT.

At least ten counts were recorded for this clonotype. The V call is TRBV5-1, the J call TRBJ2-6; 8 bases are a match to TRBD2. Trimming took 5 bases from V and 0 from J; bases not matched to a gene: 19. Looked up from germline, CDR1 is SGHRS and CDR2 is YFSETQ. The CDR3 extends over 21 amino acids. The CDR3 is CASRPGTSGLGKFSGANVLTF. The CDR3 DNA sequence: TGCGCCAGCAGGCCCGGGACCTCGGGACTAGGGAAATTCTCTGGGGCCAACGTCCTGACTTTC.

This clonotype was observed at least ten times. V gene TRBV5-6 combines with J gene TRBJ1-2, with a tentative D call TRBD1 (5 bases). Germline assignment: CDR1 SGHDT and CDR2 YYEEEE. Deletions cut 6 bases from V and 0 bases from J, with 15 bases between. There are 15 residues in the CDR3. The CDR3 bases are TGTGCCAGCAAACAGGACGTGATAACTAACTATGGCTACACCTTC. Translation gives CASKQDVITNYGYTF. The whole variable domain, filled in from reference TRBV5-6 and TRBJ1-2, reads DAGVTQSPTHLIKTRGQQVTLRCSPKSGHDTVSWYQQALGQGPQFIFQYYEEEERQRGNFPDRFSGHQFPNYSSELNVNALLLGDSALYLCASKQDVITNYGYTFGSGTRLTVV.

This clonotype came up many times. The chain links TRBV5-6 to TRBJ2-1; no definite D call. From germline, CDR1 is SGHDT and CDR2 YYEEEE. The CDR3 has 13 amino acids. Trimming took off 3 bases at V and 6 bases at J, with 10 bases between the two ends. CDR3 residues: CASSSVGVNEQFF. The CDR3 nucleotides are TGTGCCAGCAGCTCGGTCGGAGTCAATGAGCAGTTCTTC.

This clonotype was recorded many times. V and J are TRBV27 and TRBJ2-3; the D gene is possibly TRBD2 (5 bases). CDR1 MNHEY and CDR2 SMNVEV come from the germline V gene (reference sequence). V was clipped by 5 bases and J by 9 bases, with 21 bases between them. The CDR3 totals 15 residues. CDR3 residues: CASSPQEEYLPTQYF. The CDR3 DNA is TGTGCCAGCAGTCCCCAGGAGGAGTATCTTCCCACGCAGTATTTT.

This clonotype was recorded many times. The rearrangement links TRBV5-1 to TRBJ2-5, with TRBD2 matching 8 bases. This CDR3 has 15 residues. V dropped 4 bases and J dropped 4; count of bases not matched to a gene: 9. The germline CDR1 and CDR2 sequences are SGHRS and YFSETQ. The CDR3 loop reads CASSASPTSGETQYF. In nucleotides, the CDR3 is TGCGCCAGCAGCGCGTCCCCCACTAGCGGAGAGACCCAGTACTTC.

This clonotype has more than one count but fewer than ten. This chain connects TRBV5-1 to TRBJ2-3; D may be TRBD1 or TRBD2 (5 bases each). With 4 bases removed from V and 0 bases from J, the gap between germline ends came to 18 bases. Per the germline V gene, CDR1 is SGHRS and CDR2 is YFSETQ. The CDR3 consists of 17 residues. CDR3 amino acids: CASSPNPGASSTDTQYF. CDR3 nucleotide sequence: TGCGCCAGCAGCCCCAACCCCGGGGCTTCTAGCACAGATACGCAGTATTTT.

This clonotype was recorded many times. The chain recombines TRBV4-2 with TRBJ2-5, with TRBD2 matching over 12 bases. Germline CDR1 is LGHNA and CDR2 is YNFKEQ. The trim removed 3 bases at V and 3 bases at J, leaving 5 bases unmatched. The CDR3 runs to 16 residues. The CDR3 DNA reads TGTGCCAGCAGCCACCCGAGGACTAGCGGGGAAGAGACCCAGTACTTC. Amino acids: CASSHPRTSGEETQYF.

This clonotype was counted ten times or more. The chain uses TRBV27 and TRBJ1-1; 7 positions match TRBD1. The CDR3 is 12 amino acids. J was trimmed by 7 bases and V by 7 bases; bases with no gene match: 6. Germline CDR1 MNHEY, CDR2 SMNVEV (reference sequence). The chain's CDR3 is CASIGQANEAFF. CDR3 sequence (DNA): TGTGCCAGCATCGGACAGGCGAATGAAGCTTTCTTT.

The V call is TRBV5-1, the J call TRBJ1-1; the match to TRBD1 covers 7 bases. The CDR3 contains 16 residues. Germline V gives CDR1 SGHRS, CDR2 YFSETQ. V trimming: 0 bases; J trimming: 4 bases; junction bases outside the gene matches: 9. The CDR3 loop is CASSLASKTGLTEAFF. Written as DNA, the CDR3 is TGCGCCAGCAGCTTGGCCTCCAAGACAGGGCTCACTGAAGCTTTCTTT.

This clonotype was recorded at least ten times. The chain combines TRBV12-3 or TRBV12-4 with TRBJ2-3; a weak D match, TRBD2 (6 bases). The V end lost 5 bases, the J end lost 3 bases, and 15 bases lay between the germline ends. This CDR3 has 15 amino acids. CDR3 region: CASSNLAGKTDTQYF. The CDR3 DNA sequence: TGTGCCAGCAGTAACCTTGCGGGGAAGACAGATACGCAGTATTTT.

Comment on this clonotype: This may be a read error, as it is one base from a much larger clone. The chain links TRBV7-6 to TRBJ1-1; D may be TRBD1 (6 bases). The CDR3 is 15 amino acids. CDR1 and CDR2 from the germline V gene are SGHVS and FNYEAQ. Trimming pared 3 bases from V and 5 bases from J, leaving 16 bases between. The CDR3 sequence: CASSFGGRWDTEAFF. CDR3 sequence (DNA): TGTGCCAGCAGCTTCGGGGGGCGATGGGATACTGAAGCTTTCTTT.

The table lists this clonotype with many counts. The chain couples TRBV20-1 to TRBJ1-6; D not certain. This CDR3 is built from 15 residues. Germline CDR1 reads DFQATT; CDR2 reads SNEGSKA (reference sequence). Trimming removed 4 bases at V and 0 bases at J, with 10 bases between. As DNA, the CDR3 is TGCAGTGCTACGGGGTCTAGCTCCTATAATTCACCCCTCCACTTT. This codes for CSATGSSSYNSPLHF.

Concerning this clonotype itself: This may be a read error: a much more frequent sequence differs by one nucleotide. The chain uses TRBV20-1 and TRBJ1-3, with D unresolved. The V gene's germline CDR1 is DFQATT and CDR2 SNEGSKA (reference sequence). This CDR3 has 12 residues. DNA for the CDR3: TGCAGTGCCTCACATCATGGAAAAACCATATATTTT. Amino acids: CSASHHGKTIYF.

This clonotype was seen repeatedly, ten times or more. J is TRBJ2-1 and V is TRBV5-1, with D unclear. This CDR3 is built from 12 residues. V gave up 4 bases and J gave up 11 bases, with 13 bases separating them. The V gene's germline CDR1 is SGHRS and CDR2 YFSETQ. CDR3 coding DNA: TGCGCCAGCAGCCCTGGGCGATTACAGCAGTTCTTC. It yields the protein CASSPGRLQQFF.

This clonotype was seen many times. CDR3 residues: CASSYSGPPYSNQPQHF. Here the CDR3 DNA reads TGTGCCAGCAGTTACTCGGGACCGCCCTATAGCAATCAGCCCCAGCATTTT. The rearrangement uses TRBV6-5 and TRBJ1-5; a weak D match, TRBD1 (5 bases). Germline CDR1 is MNHEY and CDR2 is SVGAGI. The germline V and J ends were trimmed by 0 bases and 0 bases, with 12 bases remaining between them. This CDR3 has 17 amino acids.

The gene calls are TRBV11-2 and TRBJ2-2, with D possibly TRBD2 on 5 matching bases. The CDR3 extends over 16 amino acids. V was clipped by 2 bases and J by 7 bases, with 17 bases between them. Germline CDR1 SGHAT, CDR2 FQNNGV. The CDR3 here is CASSLIGGRVGGELFF. CDR3 nucleotides: TGTGCCAGCAGCTTAATCGGAGGCAGAGTGGGCGGGGAGCTGTTTTTT.

This clonotype was seen ten or more times. The chain links TRBV5-1 to TRBJ2-5, with 10 nucleotides matching TRBD1. From germline, CDR1 is SGHRS and CDR2 YFSETQ. Germline trimming cut 0 bases from V and 4 bases from J; bases unmatched to any gene: 0. The length of the CDR3 is 14 residues. CDR3 amino acids: CASSLGQGAETQYF. Here the CDR3 DNA reads TGCGCCAGCAGCTTGGGACAGGGGGCAGAGACCCAGTACTTC.